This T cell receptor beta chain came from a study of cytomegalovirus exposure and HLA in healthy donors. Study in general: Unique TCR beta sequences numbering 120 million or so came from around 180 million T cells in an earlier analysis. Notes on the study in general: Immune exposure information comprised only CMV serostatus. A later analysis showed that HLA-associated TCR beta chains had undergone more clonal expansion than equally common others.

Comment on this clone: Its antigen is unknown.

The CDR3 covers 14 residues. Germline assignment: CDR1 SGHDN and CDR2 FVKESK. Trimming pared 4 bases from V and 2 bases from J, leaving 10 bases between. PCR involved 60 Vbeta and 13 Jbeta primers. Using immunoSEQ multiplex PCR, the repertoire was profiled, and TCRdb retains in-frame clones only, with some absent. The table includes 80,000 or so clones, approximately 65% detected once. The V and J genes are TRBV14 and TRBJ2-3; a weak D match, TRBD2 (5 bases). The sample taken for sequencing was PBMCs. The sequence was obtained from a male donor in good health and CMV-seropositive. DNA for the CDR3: TGTGCCAGCAGCCGGAGCGGATACACAGATACGCAGTATTTT. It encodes CASSRSGYTDTQYF.